Listed below are T cell receptor beta chains from one sample, sequenced in a study of response to subunit inactivated influenza vaccine. MiXCR, run by TCRdb on the RT-PCR reads, gives a single entry per CDR3 protein. The table includes 450,000 to 600,000 distinct CDR3 sequences, approximately 15% detected once. Sequencing was performed on CD4+ T cells sorted from PBMCs, taken less than 30 months after vaccination. All receptors derive from a man aged 45-69 years who received an inactivated influenza vaccine. Each CDR3 is given with its conserved first and last residue. The D gene is left open where the match is weak. Clone size is shown for a subset of rows, as once, few, many or a class of expanded clone.

cdr3_nt cdr3_aa d_call j_call clone_size v_call
TGCAGTGCTAGTTGGGTAGGGGGCTTCTACGAGCAGTACTTC CSASWVGGFYEQYF TRBD1 TRBJ2-7 - TRBV20-1
TGCGCCAGCAGCCAAGATCTAGCATCGGGGGAATATGGCTACACCTTC CASSQDLASGEYGYTF - TRBJ1-2 few TRBV4-1
TGTGCCAGCAGCTTACTCCACAGGCCCCCCACCTACGAGCAGTACTTC CASSLLHRPPTYEQYF - TRBJ2-7 many TRBV11-2
TGTGCCAGCAGGGCCACCTACGAGCAGTACTTC CASRATYEQYF - TRBJ2-7 few TRBV12-3/TRBV12-4
TGTGCCAGCAGCTTAGGCGGTGTCAGAGAGACCCAGTACTTC CASSLGGVRETQYF - TRBJ2-5 - TRBV7-2
TGTGCCAGTAGTGGAGGAGCGGGATTAATTTACGAGCAGTACTTC CASSGGAGLIYEQYF TRBD2 TRBJ2-7 few TRBV19
TGTGCCAGCAGTTACGTCAATCCACGCGGCTACACCTTC CASSYVNPRGYTF - TRBJ1-2 few TRBV6-2/TRBV6-3
TGTGCCAGCAGTTTCCGCTTAAGGGGGGTGACAAACACCATATATTTT CASSFRLRGVTNTIYF - TRBJ1-3 few TRBV28
TGTGCCAGCAGCTTAGTAGCGATCGAGCAGTACTTC CASSLVAIEQYF - TRBJ2-7 few TRBV7-2
TGTGCCAGTAGTATATCACCAGGGGTCACCGGGGAGCTGTTTTTT CASSISPGVTGELFF - TRBJ2-2 - TRBV19
TGTGCCACCTCCTCCGGGGGATATGAAAAACTGTTTTTT CATSSGGYEKLFF - TRBJ1-4 few TRBV4-2
TGTGCCAGCAGTGGGACTAGCGGGAGGTACGAGCAGTACTTC CASSGTSGRYEQYF TRBD2 TRBJ2-7 - TRBV12-3/TRBV12-4
TGTGCCAGCAGTTTGTGGGAGGACCTATACAATGAGCAGTTCTTC CASSLWEDLYNEQFF - TRBJ2-1 - TRBV12-3/TRBV12-4
TGTGCCATCGGGGAGGGTGCTAATGAAAAACTGTTTTTT CAIGEGANEKLFF - TRBJ1-4 few TRBV10-3
TGTGCCAGCATTGCCAGCTCCTACGAGCAGTACTTC CASIASSYEQYF - TRBJ2-7 - TRBV28
TGTGCCAGCAGTTTCCGGGGACTACTTAACACCGGGGAGCTGTTTTTT CASSFRGLLNTGELFF TRBD2 TRBJ2-2 - TRBV12-3/TRBV12-4
TGTGCCAGCAGCCGCGCTAGCGACACCTACGAGCAGTACTTC CASSRASDTYEQYF - TRBJ2-7 - TRBV7-2
TGCGCCAGCAGCTTGGAGGACAGGGTAGACGAGCAGTACTTC CASSLEDRVDEQYF TRBD1 TRBJ2-7 few TRBV5-1
TGTGCCAGCAGTTTCCTAGCGCGGTCCTACAATGAGCAGTTCTTC CASSFLARSYNEQFF - TRBJ2-1 many TRBV12-3/TRBV12-4
TGTGCCAGCAGCGACACCTCTGGAAACACCATATATTTT CASSDTSGNTIYF - TRBJ1-3 few TRBV6-2/TRBV6-3
TGCAGTGCCAGGGGGCTAGCGATCAATGAGCAGTTCTTC CSARGLAINEQFF TRBD1 TRBJ2-1 few TRBV20-1
TGTGCCAGCAGCTTAAACCCCTTGGGGCAGTACTTC CASSLNPLGQYF - TRBJ2-7 - TRBV5-8
TGTGCCAGCTCCATAAGCAGGGGAAGTGAGCAGTTCTTC CASSISRGSEQFF - TRBJ2-1 - TRBV6-1
TGCGCCAGCAGCGTAACCGGGACGGAAGGCTACACCTTC CASSVTGTEGYTF - TRBJ1-2 - TRBV5-1
TGTGCCAGCAGCCTAACACGAGAAGAAGCTTTCTTT CASSLTREEAFF - TRBJ1-1 few TRBV3-1